This TCR beta chain was documented in a study of blood T cell dynamics during melanoma immunotherapy. Study at large: Patients with metastatic melanoma got pembrolizumab or nivolumab-ipilimumab as first-line care. Study-level findings and limits: Clones driving repertoire changes may be melanoma-specific or general immune activation. Disease-control patients' PBMC repertoires became either more clonal or more diverse at W3.

Germline V gene lookup returns CDR1 SGHRS and CDR2 YFSETQ. V was clipped by 3 bases and J by 6 bases, with 12 bases between them. CDR3 length: 14 residues. A remark on this clone: The antigen is not known.

Every bulk PBMC sample received the same 350 ng of DNA. TCRdb keeps only in-frame clones here, not all; method: immunoSEQ multiplex PCR. The repertoire holds tens of thousands of clones, with about 90% as singletons. Specified time point: pre-treatment baseline. The sequence derives from a human donor with melanoma. V is TRBV5-1 and J is TRBJ1-4, with no clear D. Material: blood, obtained from a patient treated with checkpoint blockade. The CDR3 region is CASSSGPPDEKLFF. The CDR3 DNA reads TGCGCCAGCAGCTCCGGACCTCCTGATGAAAAACTGTTTTTT. Looking up the rest from reference TRBV5-1 and TRBJ1-4 gives the full variable domain: KAGVTQTPRYLIKTRGQQVTLSCSPISGHRSVSWYQQTPGQGLQFLFEYFSETQRNKGNFPGRFSGRQFSNSRSEMNVSTLELGDSALYLCASSSGPPDEKLFFGSGTQLSVL.